These 18 T cell receptor beta chains were all obtained from the same sample, sequenced in a study of immune evolution from preneoplasia to lung adenocarcinoma. Clones were read by immunoSEQ multiplex PCR, and TCRdb kept only the in-frame ones, dropping some. The profile covers roughly 5,700 clones, with roughly 75% appearing a single time and 11% taken by the ten largest. Sequencing was carried out using FFPE minimally invasive lung adenocarcinoma tissue. Receptor source: a person between 60 and 79 years old with lung adenocarcinoma.

This sequence joins TRBV1 and TRBJ2-3; TRBD2, the table's D call, lacks a check against the DNA. TRBV1 is an annotated pseudogene. The CDR3 sequence is 19 residues long. As DNA, the CDR3 is TGCACCAGCAGCCCAGGACTAGCGGGAGAAATCAGTTGGGCGGATACGCAGTATTTT. It yields the protein CTSSPGLAGEISWADTQYF.

The chain links TRBV7-2 to TRBJ1-5, with TRBD1 matching 12 bases. The germline V gene has CDR1 SGHTA and CDR2 FQGNSA. The CDR3 covers 18 residues. The V segment lost 4 bases and the J segment 3 bases; nucleotides outside the gene matches: 10. The CDR3 DNA reads TGTGCCAGCAGCTATCCCGCCGGGACAGGGGGCCTCAATCAGCCCCAGCATTTT. Protein sequence: CASSYPAGTGGLNQPQHF.

This clone was seen a few times. The V and J genes are TRBV2 and TRBJ1-2; D is undetermined. Germline V gene lookup returns CDR1 SNHLY and CDR2 FYNNEI. Trimming shortened V by 4 bases and J by 4 bases, and 10 bases separated the two germline ends. This CDR3 region has 13 residues. The CDR3 DNA reads TGTGCCAGCAGTGTTGTCAGTTCCTATGGCTACACCTTC. This encodes CASSVVSSYGYTF.

V usage is TRBV11-2 and J usage is TRBJ2-5; 11 nucleotides match TRBD2. The CDR3 consists of 15 residues. V shed 2 bases and J 3 bases; nucleotides not matched to a gene: 2. Germline CDR1 SGHAT, CDR2 FQNNGV. This CDR3 reads CASSLPGLAEETQYF. The CDR3, as DNA: TGTGCCAGCAGCTTACCGGGACTAGCGGAAGAGACCCAGTACTTC. The full variable domain, rest sourced from reference TRBV11-2 and TRBJ2-5, is EAGVAQSPRYKIIEKRQSVAFWCNPISGHATLYWYQQILGQGPKLLIQFQNNGVVDDSQLPKDRFSAERLKGVDSTLKIQPAKLEDSAVYLCASSLPGLAEETQYFGPGTRLLVL.

This chain joins TRBV14 and TRBJ2-1; TRBD2 agrees at 13 bases. Germline V gene data show CDR1 as SGHDN and CDR2 as FVKESK. The CDR3 spans 21 residues. The V gene end was trimmed by 0 bases and the J gene end by 8 bases; junction bases not matched to a gene: 19. CDR3 sequence reads: CASSQDAFGLAGVGFRDEQFF. DNA of the CDR3: TGTGCCAGCAGCCAAGATGCATTCGGACTAGCGGGAGTTGGGTTTAGGGATGAGCAGTTCTTC.

The chain joins TRBV29-1 to TRBJ1-2; D gene uncertain. Germline V gene lookup returns CDR1 SQVTM and CDR2 ANQGSEA. This CDR3 comprises 12 residues. V was cut by 4 bases and J by 5 bases, with 11 bases left in between. This chain's CDR3 is CSVVGTKYGYTF. In DNA form, the CDR3 reads TGCAGCGTTGTGGGCACGAAGTATGGCTACACCTTC.

V gene TRBV14 combines with J gene TRBJ2-3; unclear D gene. CDR3 length equals 12 residues. The V end was cut by 1 base, the J end by 5 bases, with 4 bases between. CDR1 and CDR2 (germline): SGHDN, FVKESK. In DNA form, the CDR3 reads TGTGCCAGCAGCCAAGGTATAGATACGCAGTATTTT. Encoded protein: CASSQGIDTQYF.

This sequence joins TRBV9 and TRBJ2-1; TRBD1 might be the D (5 bases). Trimming removed 1 base at V and 0 bases at J, with 8 bases between. Germline V gives CDR1 SGDLS, CDR2 YYNGEE. The CDR3 loop spans 15 amino acids. The CDR3 spells CASSVLRDSYNEQFF. In DNA form, the CDR3 reads TGTGCCAGCAGCGTACTCAGGGACTCCTACAATGAGCAGTTCTTC.

The V gene is TRBV7-3, the J gene TRBJ2-5; 10 nucleotides agree with TRBD2. Per germline, CDR1 SGHTA and CDR2 FQGTGA. The CDR3 sequence is 15 residues long. V lost 2 bases to trimming and J lost 4 bases; unmatched junction nucleotides: 4. CDR3 region: CASSLASGSGETQYF. In DNA form, the CDR3 reads TGTGCCAGCAGCTTAGCTAGCGGGAGTGGAGAGACCCAGTACTTC.

The chain couples TRBV2 to TRBJ1-1; D is uncertain. Trimming took off 1 base at V and 7 bases at J, with 16 bases between the two ends. The V gene's germline CDR1 is SNHLY and CDR2 FYNNEI. The CDR3 extends over 15 amino acids. In nucleotides, the CDR3 is TGTGCCAGCAGTGAAGGACTAGGGATAGGTGGTGAAGCTTTCTTT. Its protein is CASSEGLGIGGEAFF. Supplemented by reference TRBV2 and TRBJ1-1, the full variable domain reads EPEVTQTPSHQVTQMGQEVILRCVPISNHLYFYWYRQILGQKVEFLVSFYNNEISEKSEIFDDQFSVERPDGSNFTLKIRSTKLEDSAMYFCASSEGLGIGGEAFFGQGTRLTVV.

The chain uses TRBV19 and TRBJ1-5, with D possibly matching TRBD1 (6 bases). The CDR3 sequence is 15 residues long. The germline V gene encodes CDR1 LNHDA and CDR2 SQIVND (reference sequence). With 6 bases removed from V and 4 bases from J, the gap between germline ends came to 16 bases. The CDR3 region is CASRGQQGPNQPQHF. Written as DNA, the CDR3 is TGTGCCAGTAGGGGGCAACAGGGCCCAAATCAGCCCCAGCATTTT.

This sequence joins TRBV28 and TRBJ2-7; 9 positions agree with TRBD2. The ends lost 4 bases at V and 6 bases at J; junction bases unmatched: 7. This CDR3 spans 14 amino acids. Germline CDR1 and CDR2: MDHEN and SYDVKM. The CDR3 here is CASSYLAGRSEQYF. The CDR3 nucleotides read TGTGCCAGCAGTTATCTAGCGGGGAGGAGCGAGCAGTACTTC.

A single count supports this clone. The chain is built from TRBV6-1 and TRBJ1-1; the D gene is possibly TRBD1 (5 bases). The CDR3 consists of 14 residues. V lost 6 bases and J lost 4, with 15 bases in between. Germline loops: CDR1 MNHNS, CDR2 SASEGT. CDR3 nucleotides: TGTGCCAGCAGCCTGAGCGGGGGAAGCACTGAAGCTTTCTTT. It yields the protein CASSLSGGSTEAFF.

The chain carries TRBV4-3 and TRBJ2-7; no firm D call. The germline V gene has CDR1 LGHNA and CDR2 YSLEER. Trimming cost V 0 bases and J 6 bases, with 12 bases left between them. The CDR3 spans 14 residues. As DNA, the CDR3 is TGCGCCAGCAGCCAAGATGCCTTGGGTTTCGAGCAGTACTTC. This codes for CASSQDALGFEQYF.

This clone has a single count. V and J are TRBV5-4 and TRBJ2-3; 8 positions agree with TRBD2. V gave up 4 bases and J gave up 5 bases; unmatched junction bases: 12. The CDR3 has 16 residues. CDR1 SGHNT and CDR2 YYREEE come from the germline V gene (reference sequence). CDR3 loop: CASSKIPAGEGDTQYF. In nucleotides, the CDR3 is TGTGCCAGCAGCAAAATCCCAGCGGGAGAAGGAGATACGCAGTATTTT.

The chain recombines TRBV7-2 with TRBJ2-1; no clear D. V was pared by 5 bases and J by 9 bases, with 11 bases between. Looked up from germline, CDR1 is SGHTA and CDR2 is FQGNSA. The CDR3 is made up of 12 amino acids. CDR3 protein: CASSQGPREQFF. CDR3 bases: TGTGCCAGCAGCCAAGGGCCCCGTGAGCAGTTCTTC.

V is TRBV30 and J is TRBJ2-2; D is undetermined. This CDR3 spans 15 amino acids. V lost 0 bases, J lost 1 base, and 9 bases lay in between. The germline V gene has CDR1 GTSNPN and CDR2 SVGIG (reference sequence). The CDR3: CAWSVGSKNTGELFF. CDR3 nucleotides: TGTGCCTGGAGTGTGGGCTCGAAGAACACCGGGGAGCTGTTTTTT.

This clone was detected only once. The chain carries TRBV4-1 and TRBJ2-7, with D perhaps matching TRBD2 (5 bases). Looked up from germline, CDR1 is MGHRA and CDR2 is YSYEKL. V was cut by 0 bases and J by 4 bases, with 13 bases left in between. The CDR3 contains 15 residues. The CDR3 loop is CASSQDQGSIYEQYF. The CDR3 region has the DNA TGCGCCAGCAGCCAAGATCAAGGGAGCATATACGAGCAGTACTTC.